The 18 T cell receptor beta chains in this list originate from one sample, sequenced in a study of T-cell memory formation after mild COVID-19. TCRdb used MiXCR to reprocess the 5' RACE reads, holding one entry per CDR3 protein. The sample yields hundreds of thousands of distinct CDR3 sequences, 28% seen once. Sequences were obtained from PBMCs or a T cell subset sorted from them (not recorded which). Receptors originate from an adult woman who had mild COVID-19 (a few samples of this study predate the infection). Cell type and time point are not known.

The V call is TRBV7-3, the J call TRBJ2-3; 9 positions match TRBD2. With 0 bases clipped from V and 4 bases from J, the junction kept 5 bases outside the gene matches. Looked up from germline, CDR1 is SGHTA and CDR2 is FQGTGA. This CDR3 spans 16 amino acids. Written as DNA, the CDR3 is TGTGCCAGCAGCTTAACTAGCGGGAGTGGAGCAGATACGCAGTATTTT. Protein sequence: CASSLTSGSGADTQYF.

The chain links TRBV7-6 to TRBJ2-1, with TRBD2 matching over 11 bases. Germline values: CDR1 SGHVS, CDR2 FNYEAQ. This CDR3 comprises 13 residues. V lost 7 bases, J lost 6 bases, and 2 bases stayed unmatched. The CDR3 region is CASTGTSGNEQFF. In DNA, the CDR3 is TGTGCCAGCACCGGGACTAGCGGCAATGAGCAGTTCTTC.

The chain uses TRBV5-4 and TRBJ2-3, with 8 bases identical to TRBD2. V dropped 3 bases and J dropped 1; count of bases not matched to a gene: 7. The CDR3 spans 16 residues. From germline, CDR1 is SGHNT and CDR2 YYREEE (reference sequence). CDR3: CASSSATSGRTDTQYF. CDR3 DNA: TGTGCCAGCAGCTCCGCCACTAGCGGCCGCACAGATACGCAGTATTTT.

In its sample, this clonotype was seen a few times. The CDR3 protein is CSARPTTDYGYTF. The CDR3 DNA is TGCAGTGCTAGGCCCACAACTGACTATGGCTACACCTTC. The V and J genes are TRBV20-1 and TRBJ1-2, with D hard to call. This CDR3 comprises 13 residues. Between the trimmed V and J ends, which lost 3 bases and 3 bases, there was a span of 11 bases. Germline lookup yields CDR1 DFQATT and CDR2 SNEGSKA (reference sequence).

V and J are TRBV7-9 and TRBJ1-1; D is undetermined. CDR3 length equals 15 residues. CDR1 and CDR2 (germline): SEHNR, FQNEAQ (reference sequence). Trimming cost V 0 bases and J 0 bases, with 8 bases left between them. Here the CDR3 reads CASSLAPQMNTEAFF. The CDR3 DNA sequence: TGTGCCAGCAGCTTAGCGCCCCAGATGAACACTGAAGCTTTCTTT.

This clonotype was detected ten times or more. J is TRBJ1-1 and V is TRBV20-1; D might be TRBD1 (5 bases). CDR1 and CDR2 (germline): DFQATT, SNEGSKA (reference sequence). The CDR3 has 14 residues. Trimming stripped 0 bases from V and 4 bases from J, with 12 bases between. The CDR3 DNA follows: TGCAGTGCTAGAGATACGGGGCTGGTCACTGAAGCTTTCTTT. This translates into CSARDTGLVTEAFF.

This clonotype was seen only a few times. The chain has TRBV12-3 or TRBV12-4 and TRBJ1-1; 9 nucleotides align to TRBD1. The CDR3 loop spans 17 amino acids. Losses at the gene ends were 6 bases for V and 1 base for J; bases not matched to a gene: 12. The CDR3 loop reads CASSPGQGFMENTEAFF. The CDR3 coding sequence is TGTGCCAGCAGCCCGGGACAGGGTTTTATGGAGAACACTGAAGCTTTCTTT.

The chain joins TRBV4-3 to TRBJ1-2, with TRBD1 identical over 8 bases. In germline, CDR1 is LGHNA, CDR2 YSLEER. V lost 0 bases to trimming and J lost 6 bases; unmatched junction nucleotides: 6. This CDR3 has 15 residues. CDR3: CASSQERDRIHGYTF. DNA of the CDR3: TGCGCCAGCAGCCAAGAGCGGGACAGGATCCATGGCTACACCTTC.

This clonotype has a handful of counts. This chain joins TRBV15 and TRBJ2-7; no clear D gene. Germline CDR1 is LNHNV and CDR2 is YYDKDF (reference sequence). The CDR3 loop spans 15 amino acids. V was pared by 0 bases and J by 1 base, with 10 bases between. For the CDR3, the DNA is TGTGCCACCAGCAGAGATCGGGTTACGTCCTACGAGCAGTACTTC. This encodes CATSRDRVTSYEQYF.

This chain uses TRBV7-2 with TRBJ1-3; D gene uncertain. CDR3 length: 11 residues. V was cut by 5 bases and J by 10 bases, with 9 bases left in between. The germline gives CDR1 SGHTA, CDR2 FQGNSA. The CDR3 loop reads CASSTLRTIYF. In nucleotides, the CDR3 is TGTGCCAGCAGCACCCTTCGGACCATATATTTT.

The rearrangement links TRBV6-5 to TRBJ2-5; D is unresolved. V gave up 6 bases and J gave up 5 bases, with 19 bases separating them. This CDR3 contains 15 residues. Germline loops: CDR1 MNHEY, CDR2 SVGAGI. CDR3 in amino acids: CASSDSWGSQETQYF. The CDR3 DNA reads as TGTGCCAGCAGCGACTCATGGGGATCCCAGGAGACCCAGTACTTC.

The gene calls are TRBV24-1 and TRBJ2-2, with no clear D. The V end lost 0 bases, the J end lost 5 bases, and 6 bases lay between the germline ends. The CDR3 extends over 14 amino acids. The V gene's germline CDR1 is KGHDR and CDR2 SFDVKD. The CDR3: CATSDLTETGELFF. CDR3 DNA: TGTGCCACCAGTGATTTGACCGAAACCGGGGAGCTGTTTTTT.

This chain uses TRBV7-8 with TRBJ1-3; a weak D match, TRBD1 (6 bases). Germline CDR1 SGHVS, CDR2 FQNEAQ. Trimming took 5 bases from V and 3 from J, leaving 11 bases between them. CDR3 length equals 14 residues. The CDR3 sequence: CASSEQGYGNTIYF. The DNA for the CDR3 is TGTGCCAGCAGCGAACAGGGCTATGGAAACACCATATATTTT.

This clonotype was counted only a few times. The CDR3 here is CASSQVVSETQYF. In nucleotides, the CDR3 is TGCGCCAGCAGCCAAGTAGTGAGTGAGACCCAGTACTTC. The chain carries TRBV4-1 and TRBJ2-5; D gene unclear. This CDR3 region has 13 residues. Germline CDR1 is MGHRA and CDR2 is YSYEKL. Trimming left V 1 base short and J 5 bases short, with 8 bases between.

This clonotype was counted only a few times. The chain joins TRBV7-9 to TRBJ1-3; 7 nucleotides align to TRBD1. Germline CDR1 reads SEHNR; CDR2 reads FQNEAQ (reference sequence). The V and J ends lost 5 bases and 5 bases, in that order; junction bases with no gene match: 6. The CDR3 extends over 14 amino acids. CDR3 region: CASSNRDSRNTIYF. The CDR3 DNA sequence: TGTGCCAGCAGCAACCGGGACAGCAGAAACACCATATATTTT.

This clonotype was counted many times. The chain carries TRBV3-1 and TRBJ2-1, with 7 bases fitting TRBD2. The CDR3 length is 16 residues. In germline, CDR1 is LGHDT, CDR2 YNNKEL (reference sequence). Trimming took 4 bases from V and 9 from J; bases not matched to a gene: 15. The CDR3 reads CASSPRAWGLMGEQFF. The CDR3, as DNA: TGTGCCAGCAGCCCGAGAGCATGGGGACTAATGGGTGAGCAGTTCTTC.

This sequence joins TRBV29-1 and TRBJ2-7; D might be TRBD1 or TRBD2, each matching 5 bases. Germline V lookup: CDR1 SQVTM, CDR2 ANQGSEA. Deletions cut 6 bases from V and 1 base from J, with 13 bases between. The CDR3 loop spans 13 amino acids. CDR3 loop: CSVTGTVSYEQYF. CDR3 sequence (DNA): TGCAGCGTGACCGGGACGGTTTCCTACGAGCAGTACTTC.

V usage is TRBV5-1 and J usage is TRBJ2-2; 10 nucleotides line up with TRBD2. CDR3 length: 15 amino acids. V trimming: 0 bases; J trimming: 5 bases; junction bases outside the gene matches: 1. CDR1 is SGHRS and CDR2 is YFSETQ in the germline V gene. The CDR3: CASSLETSGTGELFF. The CDR3 DNA reads TGCGCCAGCAGCTTGGAGACTAGCGGGACCGGGGAGCTGTTTTTT. The complete variable domain, with remaining parts taken from reference TRBV5-1 and TRBJ2-2, reads KAGVTQTPRYLIKTRGQQVTLSCSPISGHRSVSWYQQTPGQGLQFLFEYFSETQRNKGNFPGRFSGRQFSNSRSEMNVSTLELGDSALYLCASSLETSGTGELFFGEGSRLTVL.